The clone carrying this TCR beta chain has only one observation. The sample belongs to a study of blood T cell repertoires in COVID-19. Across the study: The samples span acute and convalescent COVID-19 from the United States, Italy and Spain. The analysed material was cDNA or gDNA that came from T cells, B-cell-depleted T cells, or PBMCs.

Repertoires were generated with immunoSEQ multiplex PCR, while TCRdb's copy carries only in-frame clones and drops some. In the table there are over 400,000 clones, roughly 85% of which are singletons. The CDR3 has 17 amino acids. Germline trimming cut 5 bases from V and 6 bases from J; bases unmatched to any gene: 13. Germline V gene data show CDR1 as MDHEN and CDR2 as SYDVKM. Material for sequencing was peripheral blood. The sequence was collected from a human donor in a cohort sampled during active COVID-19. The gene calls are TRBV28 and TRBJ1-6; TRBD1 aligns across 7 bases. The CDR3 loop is CASSPLIETGFNSPLHF. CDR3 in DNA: TGTGCCAGCAGTCCATTAATCGAGACAGGGTTTAATTCACCCCTCCACTTT.